This entry features one T cell receptor beta chain sequence. The data derive from a study of blood T cell repertoires in COVID-19. Study as a whole: Sites across the United States, Italy and Spain contributed samples from acute and convalescent COVID-19. The cDNA or gDNA used as material had been derived from T cells, B-cell-depleted T cells, or PBMCs.

The ends were cut back, 3 bases at V and 2 bases at J, with 12 bases in the middle. This CDR3 has 15 residues. CDR1 and CDR2 from the germline V gene are SGHTA and FQGTGA. Under the authors' procedure: Reference gene primer amplification in the assay estimated nucleated cell counts. Repertoires were generated with immunoSEQ multiplex PCR, while TCRdb's copy carries only in-frame clones and drops some. D and trimming were read from the DNA, whereas the V and J calls and clone size are those reported in that table. The sample includes over 150,000 clones, roughly 84% of them seen just once. Sequenced: peripheral blood. The TCR was taken from a man aged 40-50 years with acute or convalescent COVID-19. This chain joins TRBV7-3 and TRBJ2-3, with D possibly TRBD1 on 5 matching bases. The CDR3 DNA follows: TGTGCCAGCAGCTTGTTAGGGGCTTCCACAGATACGCAGTATTTT. This gives the protein CASSLLGASTDTQYF.